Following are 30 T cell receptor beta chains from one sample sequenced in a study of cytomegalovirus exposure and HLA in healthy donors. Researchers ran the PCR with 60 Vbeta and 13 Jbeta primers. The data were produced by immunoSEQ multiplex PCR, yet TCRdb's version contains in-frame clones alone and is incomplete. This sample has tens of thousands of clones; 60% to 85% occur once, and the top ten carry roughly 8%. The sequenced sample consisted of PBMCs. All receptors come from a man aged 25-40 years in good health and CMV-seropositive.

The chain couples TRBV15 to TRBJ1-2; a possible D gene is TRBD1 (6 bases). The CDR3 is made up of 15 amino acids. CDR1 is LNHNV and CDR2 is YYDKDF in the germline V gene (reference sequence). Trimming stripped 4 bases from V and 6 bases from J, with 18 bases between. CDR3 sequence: CATSNPVTGIDGYTF. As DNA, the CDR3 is TGTGCCACCAGCAACCCCGTCACAGGGATCGATGGCTACACCTTC.

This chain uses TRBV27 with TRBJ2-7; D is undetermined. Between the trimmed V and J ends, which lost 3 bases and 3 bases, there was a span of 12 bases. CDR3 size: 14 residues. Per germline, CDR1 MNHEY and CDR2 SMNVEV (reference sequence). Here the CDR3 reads CASSLGSRIYEQYF. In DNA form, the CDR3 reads TGTGCCAGCAGTTTGGGCAGCCGGATCTACGAGCAGTACTTC.

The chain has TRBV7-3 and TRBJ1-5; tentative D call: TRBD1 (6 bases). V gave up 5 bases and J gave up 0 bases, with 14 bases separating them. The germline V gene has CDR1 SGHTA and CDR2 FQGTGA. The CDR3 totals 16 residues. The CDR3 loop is CASSVFSGDSNQPQHF. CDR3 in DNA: TGTGCCAGCAGCGTATTCTCAGGGGATAGCAATCAGCCCCAGCATTTT.

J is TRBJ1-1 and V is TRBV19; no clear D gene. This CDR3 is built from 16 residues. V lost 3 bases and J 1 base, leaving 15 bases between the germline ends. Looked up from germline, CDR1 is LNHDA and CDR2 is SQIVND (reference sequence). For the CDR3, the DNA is TGTGCCAGTAGTATGCTCTCCGGCGGTCGGAACACTGAAGCTTTCTTT. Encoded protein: CASSMLSGGRNTEAFF. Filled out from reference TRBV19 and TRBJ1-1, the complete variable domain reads DGGITQSPKYLFRKEGQNVTLSCEQNLNHDAMYWYRQDPGQGLRLIYYSQIVNDFQKGDIAEGYSVSREKKESFPLTVTSAQKNPTAFYLCASSMLSGGRNTEAFFGQGTRLTVV.

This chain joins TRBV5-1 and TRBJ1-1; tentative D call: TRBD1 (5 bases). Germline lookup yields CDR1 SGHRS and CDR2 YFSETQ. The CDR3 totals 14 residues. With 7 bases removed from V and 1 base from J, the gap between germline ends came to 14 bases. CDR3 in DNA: TGCGCCAGCCACACGGCGGGGGGGAACACTGAAGCTTTCTTT. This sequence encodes CASHTAGGNTEAFF.

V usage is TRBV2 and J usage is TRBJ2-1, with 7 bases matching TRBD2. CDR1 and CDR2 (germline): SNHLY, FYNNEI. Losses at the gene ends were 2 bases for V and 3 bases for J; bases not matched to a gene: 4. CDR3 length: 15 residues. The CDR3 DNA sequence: TGTGCCAGCAGTGAAAACCGGGGGGACTACAATGAGCAGTTCTTC. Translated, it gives CASSENRGDYNEQFF.

The CDR3 is CASSRDRSLTGELFF. CDR3 nucleotide sequence: TGTGCCAGCAGTCGGGACAGGTCCCTCACCGGGGAGCTGTTTTTT. The genes are TRBV5-5 and TRBJ2-2; 8 bases map to TRBD1. CDR1 and CDR2 (germline): SGHKS, YYEKEE (reference sequence). The V and J ends lost 5 bases and 4 bases, in that order; junction bases with no gene match: 7. CDR3 length equals 15 residues.

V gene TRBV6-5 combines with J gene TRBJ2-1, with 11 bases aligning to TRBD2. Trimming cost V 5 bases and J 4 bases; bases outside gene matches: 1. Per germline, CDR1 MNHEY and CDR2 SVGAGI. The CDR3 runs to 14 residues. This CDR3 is CASSLAGGYNEQFF. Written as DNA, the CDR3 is TGTGCCAGCAGTCTAGCGGGGGGTTACAATGAGCAGTTCTTC.

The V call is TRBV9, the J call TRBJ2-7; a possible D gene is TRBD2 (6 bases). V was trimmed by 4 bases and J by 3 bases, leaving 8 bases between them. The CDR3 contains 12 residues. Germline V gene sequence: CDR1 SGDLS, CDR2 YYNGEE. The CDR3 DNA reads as TGTGCCAGCAGCCCGGGAGACTACGAGCAGTACTTC. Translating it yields CASSPGDYEQYF.

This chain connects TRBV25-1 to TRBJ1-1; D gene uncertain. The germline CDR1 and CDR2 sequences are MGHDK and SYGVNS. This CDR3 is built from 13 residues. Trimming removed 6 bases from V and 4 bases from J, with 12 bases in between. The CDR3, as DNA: TGTGCCAGCAGCCCCTACGACTTCACTGAAGCTTTCTTT. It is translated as CASSPYDFTEAFF.

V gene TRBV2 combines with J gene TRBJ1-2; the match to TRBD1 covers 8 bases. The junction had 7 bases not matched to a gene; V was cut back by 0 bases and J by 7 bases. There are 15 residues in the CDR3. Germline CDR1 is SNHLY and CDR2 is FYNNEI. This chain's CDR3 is CASSEAQGARGGYTF. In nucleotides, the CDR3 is TGTGCCAGCAGTGAAGCGCAGGGGGCGCGAGGTGGCTACACCTTC.

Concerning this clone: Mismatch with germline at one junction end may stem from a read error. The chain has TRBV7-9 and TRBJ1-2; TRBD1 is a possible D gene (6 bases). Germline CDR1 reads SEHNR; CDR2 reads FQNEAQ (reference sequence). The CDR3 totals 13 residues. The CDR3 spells CSSSLEGTKGYTF. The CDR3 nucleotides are TGTTCCAGCAGCTTAGAGGGGACAAAGGGCTACACCTTC.

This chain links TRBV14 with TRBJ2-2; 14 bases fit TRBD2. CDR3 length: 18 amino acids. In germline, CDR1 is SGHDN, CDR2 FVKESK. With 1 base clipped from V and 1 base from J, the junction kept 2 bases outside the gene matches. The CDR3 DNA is TGTGCCAGCAGCCAAGGGACTAGCGGGGGGCTGAACACCGGGGAGCTGTTTTTT. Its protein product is CASSQGTSGGLNTGELFF.

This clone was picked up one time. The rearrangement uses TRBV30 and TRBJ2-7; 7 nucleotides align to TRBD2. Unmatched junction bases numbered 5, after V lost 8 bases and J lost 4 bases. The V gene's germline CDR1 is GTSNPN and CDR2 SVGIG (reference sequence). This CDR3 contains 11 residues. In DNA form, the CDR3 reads TGTGCCGGGGACGGGGGGTACGAGCAGTACTTC. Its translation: CAGDGGYEQYF.

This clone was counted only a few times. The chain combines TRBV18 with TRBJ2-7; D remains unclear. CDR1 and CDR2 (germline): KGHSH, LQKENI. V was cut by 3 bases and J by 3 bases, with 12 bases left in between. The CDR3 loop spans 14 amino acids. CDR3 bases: TGTGCCAGCTCACCCCTCGACACCAACTACGAGCAGTACTTC. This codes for CASSPLDTNYEQYF.

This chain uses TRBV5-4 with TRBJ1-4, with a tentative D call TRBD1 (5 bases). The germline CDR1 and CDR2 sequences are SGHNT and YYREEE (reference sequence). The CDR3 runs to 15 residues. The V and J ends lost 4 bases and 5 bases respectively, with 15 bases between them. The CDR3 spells CASSTEQGRNEKLFF. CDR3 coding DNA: TGTGCCAGCAGCACAGAGCAGGGCCGAAATGAAAAACTGTTTTTT.

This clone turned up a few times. The CDR3 is CSVEDPDRGGYTF. The DNA for the CDR3 is TGCAGCGTTGAAGATCCGGACAGGGGTGGCTACACCTTC. V usage is TRBV29-1 and J usage is TRBJ1-2; 9 nucleotides agree with TRBD1. Unmatched junction bases numbered 3, after V lost 0 bases and J lost 7 bases. The CDR3 has 13 residues. CDR1 and CDR2 from the germline V gene are SQVTM and ANQGSEA.

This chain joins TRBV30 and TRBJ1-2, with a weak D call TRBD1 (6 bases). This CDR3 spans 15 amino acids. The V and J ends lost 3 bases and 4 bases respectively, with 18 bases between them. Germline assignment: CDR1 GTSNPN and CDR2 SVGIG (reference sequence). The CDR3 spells CAWRGRQAPFYGYTF. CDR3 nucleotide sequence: TGTGCCTGGAGAGGGCGACAGGCGCCTTTCTATGGCTACACCTTC.

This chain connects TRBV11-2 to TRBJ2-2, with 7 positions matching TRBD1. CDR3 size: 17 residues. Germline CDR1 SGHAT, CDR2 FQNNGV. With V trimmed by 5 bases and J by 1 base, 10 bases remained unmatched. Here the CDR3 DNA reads TGTGCCAGCAGCCCCCCTCCGGGACAGAAGAACACCGGGGAGCTGTTTTTT. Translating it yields CASSPPPGQKNTGELFF.

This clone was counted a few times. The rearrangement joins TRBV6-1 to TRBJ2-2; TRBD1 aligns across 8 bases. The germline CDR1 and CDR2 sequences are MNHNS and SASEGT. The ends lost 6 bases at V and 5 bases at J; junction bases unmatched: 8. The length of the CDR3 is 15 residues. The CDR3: CASRPDRGQTGELFF. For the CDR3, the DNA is TGTGCCAGCAGGCCAGACAGGGGACAAACCGGGGAGCTGTTTTTT.

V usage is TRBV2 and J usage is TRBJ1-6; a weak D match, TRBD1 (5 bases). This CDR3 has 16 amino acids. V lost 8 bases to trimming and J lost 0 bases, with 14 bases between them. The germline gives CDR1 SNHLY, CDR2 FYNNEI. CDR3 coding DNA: TGTGCCAGCGGGGGGGAAACCTACTCCTATAATTCACCCCTCCACTTT. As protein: CASGGETYSYNSPLHF.

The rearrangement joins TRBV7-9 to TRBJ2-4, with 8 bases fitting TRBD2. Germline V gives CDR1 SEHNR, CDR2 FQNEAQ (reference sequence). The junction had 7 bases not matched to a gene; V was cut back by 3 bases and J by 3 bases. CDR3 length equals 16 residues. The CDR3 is CASSLGGAGGKNIQYF. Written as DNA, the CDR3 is TGTGCCAGCAGCTTGGGTGGGGCGGGGGGCAAAAACATTCAGTACTTC.

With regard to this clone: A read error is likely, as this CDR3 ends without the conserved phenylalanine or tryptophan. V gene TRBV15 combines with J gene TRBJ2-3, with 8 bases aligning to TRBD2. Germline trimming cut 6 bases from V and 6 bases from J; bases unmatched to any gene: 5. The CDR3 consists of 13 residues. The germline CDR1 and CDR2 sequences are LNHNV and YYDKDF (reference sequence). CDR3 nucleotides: TGTGCCACCAGAGCGGGGGCGTCCGATACGCAGTATTGT. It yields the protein CATRAGASDTQYC.

Written as DNA, the CDR3 is TGTGCCAGTAGCGGACCGGGACTGTCCATGCCCACAGATACGCAGTATTTT. This translates into CASSGPGLSMPTDTQYF. The chain uses TRBV19 and TRBJ2-3; D perhaps matches TRBD2 (6 bases). From germline, CDR1 is LNHDA and CDR2 SQIVND (reference sequence). Deletions cut 6 bases from V and 2 bases from J, with 21 bases between. This CDR3 region has 17 residues.

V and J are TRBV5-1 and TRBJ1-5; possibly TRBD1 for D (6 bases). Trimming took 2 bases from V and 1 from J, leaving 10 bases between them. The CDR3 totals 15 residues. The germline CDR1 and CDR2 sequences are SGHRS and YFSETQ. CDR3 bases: TGCGCCAGCAGCTTAGATACAGGGAGCAATCAGCCCCAGCATTTT. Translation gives CASSLDTGSNQPQHF.

The CDR3 nucleotides are TGTGCCAGCAGCCAAGGTGCGAGTCGGGATGGTGAATTTTTT. Translating it yields CASSQGASRDGEFF. The V call is TRBV5-6, the J call TRBJ1-4; D call uncertain. Germline assignment: CDR1 SGHDT and CDR2 YYEEEE. The ends were cut back, 4 bases at V and 17 bases at J, with 24 bases in the middle. This CDR3 is 14 amino acids long.

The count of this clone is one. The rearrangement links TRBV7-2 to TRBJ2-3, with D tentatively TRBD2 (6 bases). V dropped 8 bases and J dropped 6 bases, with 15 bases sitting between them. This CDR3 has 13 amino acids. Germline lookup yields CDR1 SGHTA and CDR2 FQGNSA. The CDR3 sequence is CASGLSGGDTQYF. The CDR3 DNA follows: TGTGCCAGCGGGCTATCCGGGGGTGATACGCAGTATTTT.

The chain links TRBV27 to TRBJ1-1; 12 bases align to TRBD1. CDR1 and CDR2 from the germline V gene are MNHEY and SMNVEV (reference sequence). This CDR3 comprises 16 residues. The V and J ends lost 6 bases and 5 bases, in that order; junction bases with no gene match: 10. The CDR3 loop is CASRRSGTGGRTEAFF. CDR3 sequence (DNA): TGTGCCAGCAGACGCTCCGGGACAGGGGGCAGGACTGAAGCTTTCTTT.

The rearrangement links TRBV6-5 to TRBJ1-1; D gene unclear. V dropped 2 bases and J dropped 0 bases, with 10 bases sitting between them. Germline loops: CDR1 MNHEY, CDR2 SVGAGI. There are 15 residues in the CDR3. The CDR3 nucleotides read TGTGCCAGCAGTTACCGGAGGCAACTGAACACTGAAGCTTTCTTT. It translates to CASSYRRQLNTEAFF.

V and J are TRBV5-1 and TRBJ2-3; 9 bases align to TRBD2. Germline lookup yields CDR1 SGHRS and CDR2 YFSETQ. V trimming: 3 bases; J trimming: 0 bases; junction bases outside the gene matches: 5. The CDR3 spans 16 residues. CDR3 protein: CASSSSSGGSTDTQYF. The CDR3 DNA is TGCGCCAGCAGCTCCTCGAGCGGGGGGAGCACAGATACGCAGTATTTT.